What follows describes a single TCR beta chain. Sequencing was performed with immunoSEQ multiplex PCR; in TCRdb, only in-frame clones are kept and a portion is missing. The sample includes 100,000 or so clones, about 88% of them seen just once. Looked up from germline, CDR1 is SGHRS and CDR2 is YFSETQ. V lost 4 bases, J lost 9 bases, and 7 bases stayed unmatched. This CDR3 is 15 amino acids long. The sample belongs to a study of T cell responses to AZD1222 COVID-19 vaccine. This chain uses TRBV5-1 with TRBJ1-6, with TRBD1 matching 10 bases. This clonotype was obtained from an adult in good health. This material consisted of peripheral blood, taken on day 0 of AZD1222 vaccination. This CDR3 is CASSPKGTGVSPLHF. CDR3 in DNA: TGCGCCAGCAGCCCCAAAGGGACAGGGGTTTCACCCCTCCACTTT.